These 21 T cell receptor beta chains were all obtained from the same sample, sequenced in a study of shared clonotypes between healthy human individuals. Terminally differentiated effector memory CD45RA+ cells were excluded by CCR7 positive selection of CD45RO-negative cells. Data came from immunoSEQ multiplex PCR; TCRdb stores just in-frame clones and leaves some out. The profile covers about 2.1 million clones, with 85% to 95% appearing a single time and 1.5% to 2% taken by the ten largest. Sequencing input: naive CD8+ T cells from PBMCs. These receptors were taken from a man aged 18-30 years in good health. Some clones in this sample may be carry-over from other donors' samples.

This chain joins TRBV2 and TRBJ2-7; tentatively, D is TRBD1 or TRBD2 (5 bases each). The CDR3 has 16 residues. Per the germline V gene, CDR1 is SNHLY and CDR2 is FYNNEI. V was trimmed by 6 bases and J by 1 base, leaving 19 bases between them. CDR3 residues: CASSLNLRDASYEQYF. In DNA form, the CDR3 reads TGTGCCAGCAGCCTTAACCTTCGGGACGCTTCCTACGAGCAGTACTTC.

The chain recombines TRBV27 with TRBJ2-1; the D gene is possibly TRBD2 (5 bases). The germline V and J ends were trimmed by 6 bases and 3 bases, with 15 bases remaining between them. Germline V CDR1 and CDR2: MNHEY, SMNVEV (reference sequence). CDR3 size: 15 residues. The CDR3 DNA reads TGTGCCAGCAGAAAGAGGGTAACAAGCTACAATGAGCAGTTCTTC. Protein product: CASRKRVTSYNEQFF.

This sequence joins TRBV19 and TRBJ2-7; 9 bases line up with TRBD1. The CDR3 has 13 residues. Germline V gene data show CDR1 as LNHDA and CDR2 as SQIVND (reference sequence). J gave up 2 bases and V 8 bases, and 4 bases lay outside the gene matches. CDR3 in amino acids: CASGTGTPYEQYF. CDR3 bases: TGTGCCAGTGGGACAGGGACCCCCTACGAGCAGTACTTC.

The rearrangement uses TRBV2 and TRBJ1-5; possible D gene TRBD1, 5 bases. The V end was cut by 4 bases, the J end by 2 bases, with 12 bases between. This CDR3 is built from 15 residues. Germline CDR1 reads SNHLY; CDR2 reads FYNNEI. The CDR3 DNA reads as TGTGCCAGCAGTGCAGGGTTGGAGGGCAATCAGCCCCAGCATTTT. As protein: CASSAGLEGNQPQHF.

The chain employs TRBV14 and TRBJ2-2, with TRBD2 matching over 10 bases. CDR1 SGHDN and CDR2 FVKESK come from the germline V gene. The CDR3 sequence is 17 residues long. Unmatched junction bases numbered 9, after V lost 2 bases and J lost 6 bases. The CDR3 protein is CASSQWSSGSAAGELFF. In nucleotides, the CDR3 is TGTGCCAGCAGCCAATGGTCTAGCGGGAGTGCGGCCGGGGAGCTGTTTTTT.

The rearrangement links TRBV5-5 to TRBJ2-7; a weak D match, TRBD1 (7 bases). Germline V lookup: CDR1 SGHKS, CDR2 YYEKEE (reference sequence). This CDR3 has 16 amino acids. The V and J ends lost 3 bases and 5 bases respectively, with 21 bases between them. CDR3 DNA: TGTGCCAGCAGCTCTAGGACAGGACTAAATCTCCACGAGCAGTACTTC. Translating gives CASSSRTGLNLHEQYF.

This clone came up once. The rearrangement uses TRBV10-2 and TRBJ2-7; 10 bases are shared with TRBD1. The J segment lost 2 bases and the V segment lost 6 bases, leaving 7 bases of the junction unmatched. CDR1 WSHSY and CDR2 SAAADI come from the germline V gene. The CDR3 length is 15 residues. CDR3 in amino acids: CASREAGQGAYEQYF. CDR3 nucleotides: TGCGCCAGCAGGGAGGCAGGACAGGGGGCCTACGAGCAGTACTTC.

As concerns this clone: Other nucleotide sequences in the sample specify the same CDR3. The chain links TRBV28 to TRBJ2-1, with D possibly TRBD2 on 5 matching bases. CDR1 and CDR2 from the germline V gene are MDHEN and SYDVKM. Trimming removed 3 bases at V and 0 bases at J, with 6 bases between. CDR3 length: 14 residues. This chain's CDR3 is CASSFAGSYNEQFF. The CDR3 DNA is TGTGCCAGCAGTTTTGCGGGCTCCTACAATGAGCAGTTCTTC.

A remark on this clone: The same CDR3 also results from other DNA sequences found in this sample. The gene calls are TRBV27 and TRBJ2-1, with D maybe TRBD1 (5 bases). Deletions cut 3 bases from V and 10 bases from J, with 7 bases between. The germline V gene has CDR1 MNHEY and CDR2 SMNVEV (reference sequence). The length of the CDR3 is 11 residues. The CDR3 region has the DNA TGTGCCAGCAGTTTGTCAGGGGAGCAGTTCTTC. Encoded protein: CASSLSGEQFF.

CDR3 sequence: CASSPLPGRPYEQYF. The CDR3 nucleotides are TGTGCCAGCAGCCCCCTACCGGGACGGCCCTACGAGCAGTACTTC. The chain has TRBV6-5 and TRBJ2-7, with D perhaps being TRBD1 or TRBD2 (5 bases each). The germline V and J ends were trimmed by 6 bases and 2 bases, with 17 bases remaining between them. The CDR3 runs 15 residues. Germline lookup yields CDR1 MNHEY and CDR2 SVGAGI.

This chain links TRBV5-1 with TRBJ1-1; D ambiguous. Deletions cut 4 bases from V and 4 bases from J, with 14 bases between. This CDR3 contains 14 residues. The germline CDR1 and CDR2 sequences are SGHRS and YFSETQ. CDR3 in DNA: TGCGCCAGCAGCCCGCTAGGGCCTAGCACTGAAGCTTTCTTT. Protein sequence: CASSPLGPSTEAFF.

The gene calls are TRBV11-2 and TRBJ2-2; 9 bases agree with TRBD2. The CDR3 totals 18 residues. CDR1 SGHAT and CDR2 FQNNGV come from the germline V gene. With V trimmed by 5 bases and J by 1 base, 11 bases remained unmatched. CDR3 in amino acids: CASSPYSGRGGNTGELFF. CDR3 bases: TGTGCCAGCAGCCCTTATAGCGGGAGAGGCGGGAACACCGGGGAGCTGTTTTTT.

The chain couples TRBV4-1 to TRBJ2-2; D is possibly TRBD1 (6 bases). There are 15 residues in the CDR3. The germline CDR1 and CDR2 sequences are MGHRA and YSYEKL. The V and J ends lost 4 bases and 3 bases respectively, with 12 bases between them. CDR3 residues: CASSLRYRDTGELFF. In nucleotides, the CDR3 is TGCGCCAGCAGCCTTAGGTACAGGGACACCGGGGAGCTGTTTTTT.

CDR3 DNA sequence: TGTGCCAGCAGCTGGCCCCTAGTTGGGGGACAAGAGACCCAGTACTTC. Translating gives CASSWPLVGGQETQYF. V is TRBV25-1 and J is TRBJ2-5; D tentatively fits TRBD1 or TRBD2 (5 bases each). The germline V gene encodes CDR1 MGHDK and CDR2 SYGVNS. The CDR3 has 16 amino acids. The V end was cut by 6 bases, the J end by 2 bases, with 19 bases between. Using reference TRBV25-1 and TRBJ2-5 for the parts outside the CDR3, the full variable domain is EADIYQTPRYLVIGTGKKITLECSQTMGHDKMYWYQQDPGMELHLIHYSYGVNSTEKGDLSSESTVSRIRTEHFPLTLESARPSHTSQYLCASSWPLVGGQETQYFGPGTRLLVL.

The chain uses TRBV30 and TRBJ2-1; D unresolved. Germline CDR1 reads GTSNPN; CDR2 reads SVGIG (reference sequence). Trimming removed 4 bases at V and 0 bases at J, with 13 bases between. The length of the CDR3 is 15 residues. DNA for the CDR3: TGTGCCTGGACCAGTCTCCGTAGCTCCTACAATGAGCAGTTCTTC. Translating gives CAWTSLRSSYNEQFF.

The CDR3 DNA reads TGTGCCAGTATGGGCCCGAACACTGAAGCTTTCTTT. It codes for CASMGPNTEAFF. The V call is TRBV19, the J call TRBJ1-1; D gene uncertain. The germline V gene encodes CDR1 LNHDA and CDR2 SQIVND (reference sequence). Trimming pared 7 bases from V and 1 base from J, leaving 7 bases between. The CDR3 runs 12 residues.

This clone has a single count. The J gene is TRBJ1-5, the V gene TRBV7-9, with D hard to call. The germline CDR1 and CDR2 sequences are SEHNR and FQNEAQ (reference sequence). Trimming cost V 1 base and J 7 bases, with 11 bases left between them. The CDR3 totals 14 residues. The chain's CDR3 is CASSLGGSRQPQHF. DNA for the CDR3: TGTGCCAGCAGCTTAGGGGGTAGCAGGCAGCCCCAGCATTTT.

In the case of this clone: At the DNA level, this CDR3 is encoded by other sequences in the same sample as well. This rearrangement joins TRBV4-2 to TRBJ1-1; perhaps TRBD1 as D (6 bases). The germline V gene has CDR1 LGHNA and CDR2 YNFKEQ. Trimming left V 0 bases short and J 4 bases short, with 6 bases between. This CDR3 spans 13 amino acids. The CDR3 DNA reads as TGTGCCAGCAGCCAAGACAGGGGCACTGAAGCTTTCTTT. It specifies CASSQDRGTEAFF.

The rearrangement links TRBV6-1 to TRBJ1-3; D is uncertain. The CDR3 runs to 16 residues. Germline-derived CDR1 and CDR2 are MNHNS and SASEGT. V was pared by 2 bases and J by 2 bases, with 13 bases between. The CDR3 reads CASSESRGFAGNTIYF. The CDR3 DNA is TGTGCCAGCAGTGAATCCCGGGGATTCGCTGGAAACACCATATATTTT.

V gene TRBV14 combines with J gene TRBJ2-7, with a tentative D call TRBD2 (5 bases). V lost 6 bases and J 1 base, leaving 13 bases between the germline ends. The CDR3 loop spans 14 amino acids. Germline V CDR1 and CDR2: SGHDN, FVKESK. CDR3 bases: TGTGCCAGCAGTACCCGGGAAGTGTCCTACGAGCAGTACTTC. Its protein is CASSTREVSYEQYF.

The V call is TRBV7-9, the J call TRBJ2-2; 8 nucleotides align to TRBD2. The CDR3 loop spans 15 amino acids. CDR1 is SEHNR and CDR2 is FQNEAQ in the germline V gene (reference sequence). With V trimmed by 2 bases and J by 8 bases, 7 bases remained unmatched. DNA for the CDR3: TGTGCCAGCAGCTTATCCAGCGGGAGAACTGGGGAGCTGTTTTTT. It yields the protein CASSLSSGRTGELFF.